A selection of T cell receptor beta chains follows, all from one sample in a study of HIV-infected patients and healthy controls. One entry per CDR3 protein results from TCRdb running MiXCR on the 5' RACE reads. Among around 58,000 distinct CDR3 sequences listed, less than 20% were seen once. Material for sequencing was CD4+ T cells from blood. The source of these receptors is a human donor in good health. Both conserved end residues are part of each CDR3. The order of the fields is D gene, J gene, clone size, V gene, CDR3 protein, CDR3 DNA. D genes are given only for firm matches. Expanded clones are given a class, and other clones once, few, many or no size at all.

>TRBD1|TRBJ2-7|few|TRBV5-1
CASSLGQGAEQYF
TGCGCCAGCAGCTTGGGCCAGGGGGCCGAGCAGTACTTC
>NA|TRBJ2-7|NA|TRBV20-1
CSAPLRDTNEQYF
TGCAGTGCCCCCCTCCGGGACACCAACGAGCAGTACTTC
>NA|TRBJ1-4|NA|TRBV20-1
CSARVPGRGEKLFF
TGCAGTGCTAGAGTCCCGGGGAGGGGCGAAAAACTGTTTTTT
>TRBD2|TRBJ2-3|many|TRBV29-1
CSVDLAGDTQYF
TGCAGCGTTGATCTAGCGGGAGATACGCAGTATTTT
>TRBD2|TRBJ2-3|few|TRBV29-1
CSVARSGMGGTDTQYF
TGCAGCGTTGCCCGTAGCGGGATGGGGGGCACAGATACGCAGTATTTT
>NA|TRBJ2-1|few|TRBV6-1
CASRAPGGAYNEQFF
TGTGCCAGCAGGGCCCCTGGAGGGGCTTACAATGAGCAGTTCTTC
>NA|TRBJ2-5|few|TRBV20-1
CSARPNTHQETQYF
TGCAGTGCCCGCCCGAATACGCACCAAGAGACCCAGTACTTC
>TRBD1|TRBJ2-7|NA|TRBV7-2
CASSLGGTGAYEQYF
TGTGCCAGCAGCTTAGGCGGGACAGGGGCCTACGAGCAGTACTTC
>NA|TRBJ1-6|NA|TRBV9
CASSVGPGDNSPLHF
TGTGCCAGCAGCGTAGGGCCAGGGGATAATTCACCCCTCCACTTT
>NA|TRBJ2-1|many|TRBV25-1
CASSEEEVYNEQFF
TGTGCCAGCAGTGAGGAGGAGGTCTACAATGAGCAGTTCTTC
>NA|TRBJ2-2|many|TRBV2
CASSERQGRTGELFF
TGTGCCAGCAGTGAACGGCAGGGAAGAACCGGGGAGCTGTTTTTT
>TRBD1|TRBJ1-2|few|TRBV7-3
CASSPTGGQMFGGYTF
TGTGCCAGCAGCCCAACCGGGGGACAGATGTTCGGTGGCTACACCTTC
>TRBD2|TRBJ2-7|NA|TRBV7-2
CASSLGAGVPYEQYF
TGTGCCAGCAGCTTAGGGGCGGGGGTCCCCTACGAGCAGTACTTC
>NA|TRBJ2-7|NA|TRBV5-4
CASSTRDSSYEQYF
TGTGCCAGCAGCACGCGGGACAGCTCCTACGAGCAGTACTTC
>TRBD2|TRBJ2-3|NA|TRBV12-3/TRBV12-4
CASSLGGLAGADTQYF
TGTGCCAGCAGTTTAGGAGGACTAGCGGGAGCAGATACGCAGTATTTT
>NA|TRBJ1-5|NA|TRBV30
CAWSVRGGQPQHF
TGTGCCTGGAGTGTACGAGGGGGTCAGCCCCAGCATTTT
>TRBD2|TRBJ2-1|NA|TRBV19
CASSLRGTSENNEQFF
TGTGCCAGTAGCCTCCGAGGGACTAGCGAAAACAATGAGCAGTTCTTC
>TRBD2|TRBJ2-3|many|TRBV28
CASSVQGTSADTQYF
TGTGCCAGCAGTGTCCAGGGTACTAGCGCAGATACGCAGTATTTT
>NA|TRBJ2-2|NA|TRBV29-1
CSVARQGSGELFF
TGCAGCGTTGCTAGGCAGGGGTCCGGGGAGCTGTTTTTT
>NA|TRBJ1-1|NA|TRBV5-6
CASALMGMNTEAFF
TGTGCCAGCGCCTTAATGGGGATGAACACTGAAGCTTTCTTT
>TRBD2|TRBJ2-3|NA|TRBV20-1
CSATLAGTDTQYF
TGCAGTGCTACCCTAGCGGGCACAGATACGCAGTATTTT
>TRBD1|TRBJ1-3|NA|TRBV10-3
CAIRGTGSGNTIYF
TGTGCCATCAGGGGGACAGGGTCTGGAAACACCATATATTTT
>NA|TRBJ1-3|NA|TRBV20-1
CSARAGGYAGNTIYF
TGCAGTGCTAGAGCGGGAGGATACGCTGGAAACACCATATATTTT
>TRBD2|TRBJ2-1|few|TRBV9
CASSVALSGSRRDEQFF
TGTGCCAGCAGCGTAGCTCTAAGCGGGAGTAGAAGGGATGAGCAGTTCTTC
>NA|TRBJ1-6|few|TRBV18
CASSLGDPYNSPLHF
TGTGCCAGCTCACTAGGGGACCCCTATAATTCACCCCTCCACTTT
>NA|TRBJ1-2|many|TRBV6-5
CASSLTGRNYGYTF
TGTGCCAGCAGTTTGACAGGACGTAACTATGGCTACACCTTC
>NA|TRBJ2-5|NA|TRBV19
CASSISPPGETQYF
TGTGCCAGTAGTATCTCCCCGCCAGGCGAGACCCAGTACTTC
>NA|TRBJ2-5|NA|TRBV7-2
CASSSRTARTQYF
TGTGCCAGCAGCTCGAGGACGGCCAGGACCCAGTACTTC
>TRBD1|TRBJ1-1|many|TRBV27
CASSLFGTGEAFF
TGTGCCAGCAGTTTGTTCGGGACAGGTGAAGCTTTCTTT
>NA|TRBJ1-2|NA|TRBV7-9
CASSLSVDGGYGYTF
TGTGCCAGCAGCTTATCGGTGGATGGGGGATATGGCTACACCTTC
>NA|TRBJ2-3|many|TRBV6-2/TRBV6-3
CASSYSGRETDTQYF
TGTGCCAGCAGTTACTCTGGCAGGGAGACAGATACGCAGTATTTT
>TRBD1|TRBJ2-7|many|TRBV24-1
CATAGTETYEQYF
TGTGCCACCGCCGGGACAGAGACCTACGAGCAGTACTTC
>NA|TRBJ1-2|many|TRBV29-1
CSVDDGFQGHYGYTF
TGCAGCGTTGACGATGGGTTTCAGGGCCACTATGGCTACACCTTC
>NA|TRBJ2-3|NA|TRBV20-1
CSTGNTDTQYF
TGCAGTACAGGGAACACAGATACGCAGTATTTT
>NA|TRBJ1-1|NA|TRBV18
CASSPTYTGTEAFF
TGTGCCAGCTCTCCGACTTACACGGGGACTGAAGCTTTCTTT
>TRBD1|TRBJ2-5|NA|TRBV7-9
CASSLARTGQQKETQYF
TGTGCCAGCAGCTTAGCGCGTACGGGACAGCAAAAAGAGACCCAGTACTTC
>NA|TRBJ2-3|few|TRBV19
CASSIPRVGDTQYF
TGTGCCAGTAGTATCCCCAGGGTTGGCGATACGCAGTATTTT
>TRBD1|TRBJ1-1|many|TRBV4-3
CASSSGTGPEGTEAFF
TGCGCCAGCAGCTCAGGGACAGGGCCCGAGGGCACTGAAGCTTTCTTT
>TRBD1|TRBJ1-1|many|TRBV29-1
CSTRTGMNTEAFF
TGCAGCACTCGGACAGGGATGAACACTGAAGCTTTCTTT
>NA|TRBJ2-1|many|TRBV29-1
CSATTRTHSVAHEQFF
TGCAGCGCTACTACCAGGACCCACTCCGTCGCACATGAGCAGTTCTTC
>NA|TRBJ1-1|few|TRBV7-2
CASSLAGRNTEAFF
TGTGCCAGCAGCTTAGCGGGCAGAAACACTGAAGCTTTCTTT
>NA|TRBJ2-1|few|TRBV25-1
CASSETNNEQFF
TGTGCCAGCAGTGAAACTAACAATGAGCAGTTCTTC
>NA|TRBJ2-5|NA|TRBV6-6
CASSSGPVTQYF
TGTGCCAGCAGTTCAGGGCCAGTGACCCAGTACTTC
>NA|TRBJ2-1|NA|TRBV29-1
CSGSPKGGYNEQFF
TGCAGCGGCTCCCCAAAAGGGGGATACAATGAGCAGTTCTTC
>TRBD1|TRBJ2-7|few|TRBV20-1
CSARPGTGVAEQYF
TGCAGTGCTAGACCCGGGACAGGGGTTGCTGAGCAGTACTTC
>NA|TRBJ1-6|many|TRBV28
CASSSQRSSYNSPLHF
TGTGCCAGCAGCTCACAACGAAGCTCCTATAATTCACCCCTCCACTTT
>TRBD2|TRBJ2-3|many|TRBV2
CASSFSGSRTDTQYF
TGTGCCAGCAGTTTCAGCGGGAGCCGCACAGATACGCAGTATTTT
>NA|TRBJ2-3|NA|TRBV4-2
CASSFTPSESSDTQYF
TGTGCCAGCAGTTTCACCCCTAGCGAAAGTTCCGATACGCAGTATTTT
>NA|TRBJ1-3|NA|TRBV3-1
CASSQDGSGSGNTIYF
TGTGCCAGCAGCCAAGATGGCTCGGGGTCCGGAAACACCATATATTTT
>TRBD1|TRBJ1-1|many|TRBV18
CASSATGADTEAFF
TGTGCCAGCTCCGCTACAGGGGCGGACACTGAAGCTTTCTTT
>NA|TRBJ2-2|few|TRBV7-9
CASSLGTDTGELFF
TGTGCCAGCAGCTTGGGGACCGACACCGGGGAGCTGTTTTTT
>NA|TRBJ2-5|many|TRBV7-2
CASSPRNSAGETQYF
TGTGCCAGCAGCCCCAGGAATTCGGCGGGAGAGACCCAGTACTTC
>NA|TRBJ1-5|NA|TRBV19
CASSHRPSNQPQHF
TGTGCCAGTAGTCATAGACCTAGCAATCAGCCCCAGCATTTT
>TRBD2|TRBJ2-7|many|TRBV28
CASSRTAGGTYEQYF
TGTGCCAGCAGTCGCACGGCCGGGGGGACCTACGAGCAGTACTTC
>NA|TRBJ2-2|NA|TRBV6-5
CASSVSRALETTGELFF
TGTGCCAGCAGCGTGAGCCGGGCCTTAGAGACCACCGGGGAGCTGTTTTTT
>NA|TRBJ1-1|many|TRBV2
CASSWGTGRGMNTEAFF
TGTGCCAGCAGTTGGGGCACAGGGAGGGGAATGAACACTGAAGCTTTCTTT